Below are 16 T cell receptor beta chains sequenced from a single sample in a study of graft-versus-host responses after intestinal transplantation. Sequencing was performed with immunoSEQ multiplex PCR; in TCRdb, only in-frame clones are kept and a portion is missing. The sample comprises 85,000 to 110,000 clones, roughly 93% of which are singletons, and 1.2% rests with the top ten. No antigen is known for these receptors. Sequencing used unstimulated CD8+ T cells sorted from spleen or lymph node cells, obtained before intestinal transplant. These receptors originate from a human donor who received an intestinal transplant.

Regarding this clone: The sample carries other DNA sequences with the same CDR3. This chain joins TRBV9 and TRBJ2-7, with D unclear. Germline V CDR1 and CDR2: SGDLS, YYNGEE. The CDR3 loop spans 13 amino acids. Trimming took 0 bases from V and 0 from J, leaving 4 bases between them. As DNA, the CDR3 is TGTGCCAGCAGCGTAGACAGCTCCTACGAGCAGTACTTC. As protein: CASSVDSSYEQYF. Combining the CDR3 with reference TRBV9 and TRBJ2-7 gives the whole variable domain DSGVTQTPKHLITATGQRVTLRCSPRSGDLSVYWYQQSLDQGLQFLIQYYNGEERAKGNILERFSAQQFPDLHSELNLSSLELGDSALYFCASSVDSSYEQYFGPGTRLTVT.

The chain has TRBV30 and TRBJ2-7; D not resolved. The CDR3 totals 14 residues. The germline V and J ends were trimmed by 4 bases and 0 bases, with 13 bases remaining between them. Germline CDR1 is GTSNPN and CDR2 is SVGIG (reference sequence). CDR3 sequence: CAWNRGGFSYEQYF. The CDR3 bases are TGTGCCTGGAACCGCGGTGGGTTCTCCTACGAGCAGTACTTC. The full variable domain, completed using reference TRBV30 and TRBJ2-7, is SQTIHQWPATLVQPVGSPLSLECTVEGTSNPNLYWYRQAAGRGLQLLFYSVGIGQISSEVPQNLSASRPQDRQFILSSKKLLLSDSGFYLCAWNRGGFSYEQYFGPGTRLTVT.

The chain joins TRBV5-1 to TRBJ1-1, with a weak D call TRBD1 (5 bases). This CDR3 has 14 amino acids. V was pared by 0 bases and J by 7 bases, with 13 bases between. Germline values: CDR1 SGHRS, CDR2 YFSETQ. CDR3 protein: CASSLDHTGIEAFF. In nucleotides, the CDR3 is TGCGCCAGCAGCTTGGATCACACAGGAATTGAAGCTTTCTTT. Combining the CDR3 with reference TRBV5-1 and TRBJ1-1 gives the whole variable domain KAGVTQTPRYLIKTRGQQVTLSCSPISGHRSVSWYQQTPGQGLQFLFEYFSETQRNKGNFPGRFSGRQFSNSRSEMNVSTLELGDSALYLCASSLDHTGIEAFFGQGTRLTVV.

Turning to this clone: Other nucleotide sequences from this sample produce the same CDR3. The chain joins TRBV4-2 to TRBJ2-7; a possible D gene is TRBD1 (6 bases). The CDR3 consists of 16 residues. CDR1 and CDR2 (germline): LGHNA, YNFKEQ. Trimming removed 5 bases at V and 2 bases at J, with 19 bases between. Written as DNA, the CDR3 is TGTGCCAGCAGCGCAATTACGGACAGCCAGACCTACGAGCAGTACTTC. It yields the protein CASSAITDSQTYEQYF.

The V gene is TRBV7-3, the J gene TRBJ1-6, with a weak D call TRBD1 (5 bases). Germline CDR1 SGHTA, CDR2 FQGTGA. V lost 5 bases and J 6 bases, leaving 23 bases between the germline ends. The CDR3 runs 18 residues. CDR3 protein: CASSLDWAPGDSNSPLHF. CDR3 sequence (DNA): TGTGCCAGCAGCCTGGATTGGGCCCCGGGGGATTCTAATTCACCCCTCCACTTT.

The chain carries TRBV4-1 and TRBJ2-1, with a tentative D call TRBD1 (6 bases). The CDR3 runs to 14 residues. Germline V CDR1 and CDR2: MGHRA, YSYEKL. V was pared by 4 bases and J by 8 bases, with 15 bases between. Here the CDR3 reads CASSPTGTIDEQFF. CDR3 bases: TGCGCCAGCAGCCCAACTGGGACAATCGATGAGCAGTTCTTC.

CDR3 residues: CASSQEPGYNEQFF. Written as DNA, the CDR3 is TGTGCCAGCAGCCAAGAACCGGGATACAATGAGCAGTTCTTC. V usage is TRBV4-2 and J usage is TRBJ2-1; the D gene is possibly TRBD2 (5 bases). Germline V lookup: CDR1 LGHNA, CDR2 YNFKEQ. The CDR3 is made up of 14 amino acids. V gave up 0 bases and J gave up 4 bases, with 7 bases separating them.

V and J are TRBV7-6 and TRBJ2-5; 8 bases fit TRBD2. In germline, CDR1 is SGHVS, CDR2 FNYEAQ. This CDR3 region has 15 residues. V lost 5 bases, J lost 3 bases, and 8 bases stayed unmatched. CDR3 amino acids: CASSPPGLDKETQYF. CDR3 bases: TGTGCCAGCAGCCCTCCGGGACTAGACAAAGAGACCCAGTACTTC.

The rearrangement links TRBV7-9 to TRBJ2-1; tentatively, D is TRBD2 (5 bases). Germline V gene sequence: CDR1 SEHNR, CDR2 FQNEAQ (reference sequence). V lost 1 base and J 7 bases, leaving 11 bases between the germline ends. The length of the CDR3 is 14 residues. CDR3 in DNA: TGTGCCAGCAGCTTAGAGGCAAGAGGGAATGAGCAGTTCTTC. Translating it yields CASSLEARGNEQFF.

J is TRBJ2-1 and V is TRBV2, with a tentative D call TRBD1 (5 bases). This CDR3 region has 14 residues. Trimming took off 3 bases at V and 4 bases at J, with 10 bases between the two ends. In germline, CDR1 is SNHLY, CDR2 FYNNEI. CDR3 in DNA: TGTGCCAGCAGTGACAGGGTCGGGTACAATGAGCAGTTCTTC. Amino acid sequence: CASSDRVGYNEQFF. The whole variable domain, remainder taken from reference TRBV2 and TRBJ2-1, is EPEVTQTPSHQVTQMGQEVILRCVPISNHLYFYWYRQILGQKVEFLVSFYNNEISEKSEIFDDQFSVERPDGSNFTLKIRSTKLEDSAMYFCASSDRVGYNEQFFGPGTRLTVL.

The chain has TRBV16 and TRBJ1-5; 8 positions agree with TRBD1. Germline V CDR1 and CDR2: KGHSY, FQNENV. The CDR3 consists of 16 residues. The J segment lost 4 bases and the V segment lost 2 bases, leaving 7 bases of the junction unmatched. CDR3 region: CASSQVRDRLNQPQHF. CDR3 in DNA: TGTGCCAGCAGCCAAGTTAGGGACAGGTTGAATCAGCCCCAGCATTTT.

The chain uses TRBV7-3 and TRBJ2-2; perhaps TRBD1 as D (6 bases). CDR1 and CDR2 from the germline V gene are SGHTA and FQGTGA. The CDR3 is made up of 16 amino acids. V was clipped by 2 bases and J by 9 bases, with 19 bases between them. CDR3 sequence: CASSLPQQGSPWELFF. The CDR3 DNA reads as TGTGCCAGCAGCTTACCACAACAGGGAAGTCCATGGGAGCTGTTTTTT. Combining the CDR3 with reference TRBV7-3 and TRBJ2-2 gives the whole variable domain GAGVSQTPSNKVTEKGKYVELRCDPISGHTALYWYRQSLGQGPEFLIYFQGTGAADDSGLPNDRFFAVRPEGSVSTLKIQRTERGDSAVYLCASSLPQQGSPWELFFGEGSRLTVL.

The J gene is TRBJ2-1, the V gene TRBV4-1; 12 positions match TRBD2. The CDR3 totals 16 residues. Germline CDR1 MGHRA, CDR2 YSYEKL. Germline trimming cut 2 bases from V and 8 bases from J; bases unmatched to any gene: 7. CDR3 protein: CASSQSPSGGVDEQFF. As DNA, the CDR3 is TGCGCCAGCAGCCAATCTCCTAGCGGGGGGGTGGATGAGCAGTTCTTC.

The V and J genes are TRBV2 and TRBJ2-3; TRBD2 might be the D (6 bases). Per germline, CDR1 SNHLY and CDR2 FYNNEI. V was shortened by 6 bases and J by 2 bases, with 12 bases between the two germline ends. This CDR3 has 14 amino acids. CDR3 in DNA: TGTGCCAGCAGCACGGGACTGCTCACAGATACGCAGTATTTT. Its protein product is CASSTGLLTDTQYF.

This chain joins TRBV11-2 and TRBJ1-5; 8 nucleotides line up with TRBD1. The CDR3 loop spans 15 amino acids. The V gene end was trimmed by 3 bases and the J gene end by 9 bases; junction bases not matched to a gene: 10. Germline assignment: CDR1 SGHAT and CDR2 FQNNGV. CDR3 DNA sequence: TGTGCCAGCAGCTTCGGACAGGGCGGGGGTTGGCCCCAGCATTTT. Its translation is CASSFGQGGGWPQHF.

The V and J genes are TRBV6-5 and TRBJ2-5; either TRBD1 or TRBD2 may supply D (5 bases each). Trimming removed 6 bases at V and 3 bases at J, with 11 bases between. This CDR3 spans 13 amino acids. Germline values: CDR1 MNHEY, CDR2 SVGAGI. CDR3 region: CASRTIGEETQYF. The CDR3 bases are TGTGCCAGCAGGACTATAGGGGAAGAGACCCAGTACTTC.